This entry is about one T cell receptor beta chain. Its target is unknown. The source of the sample is a study of shared clonotypes between healthy human individuals. Study-wide findings and caveats: The generation probabilities recorded for non-shared clonotypes fell below those of clonotypes shared by all four donors. It was observed that roughly 5.5% of naive CD4 clonotypes were shared across several donors.

Between the trimmed V and J ends, which lost 5 bases and 3 bases, there was a span of 14 bases. This CDR3 is built from 14 residues. Germline V gene data show CDR1 as SEHNR and CDR2 as FQNEAQ (reference sequence). Several immunoSEQ plates held equal portions of the genomic DNA taken from each subset. TCRdb's copy holds only in-frame clones and misses some; the assay was immunoSEQ multiplex PCR. The table includes 550,000 to 750,000 clones, under 95% detected once. CD45RO-negative, CCR7-selected cells formed the naive CD8 fraction, which excluded terminally differentiated effector memory CD45RA+ cells. Only Caucasian adults living in Nashville, Tennessee served as donors.

The source material was naive CD8+ T cells sorted from blood. The clonotype originates from a young man in good health. The gene calls are TRBV7-9 and TRBJ2-7; D may be TRBD1 or TRBD2 (5 bases each). CDR3 nucleotide sequence: TGTGCCAGCAGCCCCCGGGACGGGATCTACGAGCAGTACTTC. This gives the protein CASSPRDGIYEQYF.